This passage covers 18 T cell receptor beta chains from one sample sequenced in a study of T-cell memory formation after mild COVID-19 (dated by TCRdb to 2020 to 2022). Libraries came from 5' RACE. TCRdb records Illumina NovaSeq 6000 as the sequencer. TCRdb itself trimmed the public reads at Q25 with fastp, ran MiXCR and retained productive beta chains. Entries that share a CDR3 protein sequence are merged under the most common genes and DNA. Within this sample are some 300,000 distinct CDR3 sequences, with 20% to 25% of them counted one time only. The top ten clones comprise approximately 22% of the sample. Sequenced sample: PBMCs or a T cell subset sorted from them (not recorded which). These receptors were collected from a man between 18 and 35 years old who had mild COVID-19 (a few samples of this study predate the infection). The sample titles of this study are shuffled in the database, so cell type and time point are left out; the donor was told from shared clones.

The rearrangement uses TRBV12-3 or TRBV12-4 and TRBJ1-3; D remains unclear. CDR3 length: 10 residues. The ends were cut back, 5 bases at V and 8 bases at J, with 4 bases in the middle. This CDR3 is CASSDHTIYF. The DNA for the CDR3 is TGTGCCAGCAGTGATCACACCATATATTTT.

The chain uses TRBV7-9 and TRBJ1-1; possibly TRBD1 for D (6 bases). Trimming shortened V by 5 bases and J by 4 bases, and 11 bases separated the two germline ends. The CDR3 sequence is 13 residues long. Germline V lookup: CDR1 SEHNR, CDR2 FQNEAQ (reference sequence). DNA of the CDR3: TGTGCCAGCAGCCAACAGGGCCGCACTGAAGCTTTCTTT. It yields the protein CASSQQGRTEAFF. The full variable domain, its missing parts supplied by reference TRBV7-9 and TRBJ1-1, is DTGVSQNPRHKITKRGQNVTFRCDPISEHNRLYWYRQTLGQGPEFLTYFQNEAQLEKSRLLSDRFSAERPKGSFSTLEIQRTEQGDSAMYLCASSQQGRTEAFFGQGTRLTVV.

The sample holds a few counts of this clonotype. The chain couples TRBV20-1 to TRBJ2-3, with D perhaps TRBD1 (8 bases). The CDR3 is made up of 13 amino acids. Germline V gives CDR1 DFQATT, CDR2 SNEGSKA (reference sequence). The CDR3: CSVQGGLTDTQYF. CDR3 nucleotides: TGCAGCGTACAGGGGGGGCTCACAGATACGCAGTATTTT.

The chain employs TRBV9 and TRBJ2-3; maybe TRBD1 (6 bases). Trimming took 0 bases from V and 4 from J, leaving 15 bases between them. The CDR3 has 16 residues. Germline V gene sequence: CDR1 SGDLS, CDR2 YYNGEE. CDR3: CASSVAQGFNADTQYF. Written as DNA, the CDR3 is TGTGCCAGCAGCGTAGCACAGGGATTTAATGCAGATACGCAGTATTTT.

This clonotype was seen only a few times. The V call is TRBV7-7, the J call TRBJ2-3; no firm D call. This CDR3 is built from 13 residues. Between the trimmed V and J ends, which lost 5 bases and 7 bases, there was a span of 13 bases. Germline CDR1 is SSHAT and CDR2 is FNYEAQ (reference sequence). The CDR3 loop is CASSPGLVNTQYF. CDR3 DNA: TGTGCCAGCAGCCCCGGTTTAGTCAATACGCAGTATTTT.

This clonotype has just a few counts. The chain joins TRBV20-1 to TRBJ2-5; D may be TRBD1 or TRBD2 (5 bases each). Germline V gene data show CDR1 as DFQATT and CDR2 as SNEGSKA (reference sequence). With 5 bases removed from V and 5 bases from J, the gap between germline ends came to 15 bases. The CDR3 covers 13 residues. In nucleotides, the CDR3 is TGCAGTGCTCCCGGGACCACCCGGGAGACCCAGTACTTC. Translation gives CSAPGTTRETQYF.

The chain joins TRBV18 to TRBJ2-5; 9 nucleotides agree with TRBD2. The V gene end was trimmed by 0 bases and the J gene end by 7 bases; junction bases not matched to a gene: 9. In germline, CDR1 is KGHSH, CDR2 LQKENI. This CDR3 comprises 16 residues. This chain's CDR3 is CASSPPGLATWGTQYF. CDR3 in DNA: TGTGCCAGCTCACCACCGGGACTAGCTACGTGGGGGACCCAGTACTTC.

This clonotype has a handful of counts. This chain joins TRBV28 and TRBJ2-1, with D unclear. This CDR3 has 19 amino acids. CDR1 is MDHEN, CDR2 SYDVKM, per germline. The V end lost 2 bases, the J end lost 3 bases, and 23 bases lay between the germline ends. Here the CDR3 reads CASSLAPRKLAYRYNEQFF. The DNA of the CDR3 is TGTGCCAGCAGTTTAGCCCCCCGGAAGTTGGCTTACCGCTACAATGAGCAGTTCTTC.

V and J are TRBV18 and TRBJ1-1; the D gene is possibly TRBD1 (6 bases). The CDR3 is 14 residues long. In germline, CDR1 is KGHSH, CDR2 LQKENI. V was clipped by 4 bases and J by 1 base, with 10 bases between them. CDR3 in amino acids: CASSRGQPNTEAFF. For the CDR3, the DNA is TGTGCCAGCTCACGGGGACAACCGAACACTGAAGCTTTCTTT.

The gene calls are TRBV4-3 and TRBJ1-1, with D possibly TRBD1 on 5 matching bases. V was pared by 0 bases and J by 8 bases, with 16 bases between. Germline V lookup: CDR1 LGHNA, CDR2 YSLEER. The CDR3 has 15 residues. CDR3 in amino acids: CASSQDALGGIEAFF. CDR3 sequence (DNA): TGCGCCAGCAGCCAAGACGCGTTGGGGGGGATAGAAGCTTTCTTT.

The chain combines TRBV29-1 with TRBJ1-1; D ambiguous. Germline V gives CDR1 SQVTM, CDR2 ANQGSEA. This CDR3 is 11 amino acids long. V was trimmed by 2 bases and J by 5 bases, leaving 6 bases between them. CDR3 amino acids: CSVEMGTEAFF. CDR3 DNA: TGCAGCGTTGAAATGGGAACTGAAGCTTTCTTT.

V and J are TRBV18 and TRBJ1-4, with D unclear. CDR3 size: 14 residues. Trimming cost V 3 bases and J 8 bases, with 13 bases left between them. Germline V gene lookup returns CDR1 KGHSH and CDR2 LQKENI. The CDR3 nucleotides read TGTGCCAGCTCACCGCTGGGTCTTACGGAAAAACTGTTTTTT. As protein: CASSPLGLTEKLFF.

The CDR3 DNA reads TGCGCCAGCAGCGGCGGACAGGTCAACACTGAAGCTTTCTTT. It specifies CASSGGQVNTEAFF. The chain joins TRBV5-1 to TRBJ1-1; 7 bases agree with TRBD1. This CDR3 contains 14 residues. Germline loops: CDR1 SGHRS, CDR2 YFSETQ. V was pared by 4 bases and J by 2 bases, with 5 bases of the junction left unmatched.

The J gene is TRBJ1-2, the V gene TRBV6-5; D gene unclear. Per the germline V gene, CDR1 is MNHEY and CDR2 is SVGAGI. This CDR3 contains 11 residues. Trimming stripped 8 bases from V and 4 bases from J, with 8 bases between. CDR3 residues: CASSNTYGYTF. For the CDR3, the DNA is TGTGCCAGCTCTAATACCTATGGCTACACCTTC.

This clonotype was found many times. This rearrangement joins TRBV4-2 to TRBJ1-1; unclear D gene. Germline V gene lookup returns CDR1 LGHNA and CDR2 YNFKEQ. With 0 bases removed from V and 10 bases from J, the gap between germline ends came to 12 bases. This CDR3 contains 13 residues. The CDR3 DNA reads TGTGCCAGCAGCCAAGACAGTAGGGCGCGAGCTTTCTTT. This translates into CASSQDSRARAFF.

The V call is TRBV27, the J call TRBJ1-5; a weak D match, TRBD1 (6 bases). This CDR3 has 15 amino acids. The germline gives CDR1 MNHEY, CDR2 SMNVEV (reference sequence). The V and J ends lost 6 bases and 7 bases respectively, with 19 bases between them. The CDR3 loop reads CASRVPGLGGQPQHF. CDR3 DNA: TGTGCCAGCAGGGTCCCCGGGCTAGGGGGGCAGCCCCAGCATTTT.

This clonotype was seen at least ten times. V gene TRBV7-3 combines with J gene TRBJ2-1, with TRBD1 matching over 9 bases. CDR1 is SGHTA, CDR2 FQGTGA, per germline. The CDR3 loop spans 13 amino acids. V was clipped by 5 bases and J by 5 bases; unmatched bases: 1. CDR3 protein: CASSRTGDNEQFF. DNA for the CDR3: TGTGCCAGCAGCCGGACAGGGGACAATGAGCAGTTCTTC.

A few counts support this clonotype. The rearrangement uses TRBV7-2 and TRBJ2-5; D not resolved. CDR1 is SGHTA, CDR2 FQGNSA, per germline. CDR3 length: 12 residues. Trimming took 5 bases from V and 7 from J, leaving 11 bases between them. The CDR3 spells CASSAPLGTQYF. In nucleotides, the CDR3 is TGTGCCAGCAGCGCACCGTTGGGGACCCAGTACTTC.